This TCR beta chain comes out of a study of cytomegalovirus exposure and HLA in healthy donors. Looking at the study overall: Findings of an earlier analysis included roughly 120 million unique TCR beta sequences from some 200 million T cells. The Caucasian-associated ancestry cluster contained 81% of the roughly 400 genotyped donors.

In the PCR, 60 Vbeta and 13 Jbeta primers were used. Here immunoSEQ multiplex PCR was the method, and the copy in TCRdb shows in-frame clones only, minus some. The sample consists of approximately 89,000 clones, about 80% of them appearing once. Germline V lookup: CDR1 LNHNV, CDR2 YYDKDF (reference sequence). Trimming took 1 base from V and 4 from J, leaving 16 bases between them. The CDR3 has 16 residues. This receptor was identified in a male donor in good health and CMV-seronegative. The specimen was PBMCs. The chain employs TRBV15 and TRBJ1-1; no clear D. DNA of the CDR3: TGTGCCACCAGCAGAGGGACTAATGTTATAGTCACTGAAGCTTTCTTT. The encoded protein is CATSRGTNVIVTEAFF.